This TCR beta chain appears in the sequencing data of a study of CD8+CD57+ T cells in acquired aplastic anemia. Overall study context: The study obtained an average of around 2.9 ug of DNA from sorted CD4+ and CD8+ cells.

The CDR3 contains 12 residues. Trimming shortened V by 5 bases and J by 6 bases, and 10 bases separated the two germline ends. About this clonotype itself: Its cognate antigen is unknown.

General study points: Significance was not reached for CD8+ Simpson's diversity between patients and controls.

The study profiled TCR beta VDJ and CDR3 using genomic DNA as template. TCRdb itself ran the reads through MiXCR, one entry per CDR3 protein. This sample carries about 43,000 distinct CDR3 sequences, about 60% of them seen once, and the ten largest clones take about 60%. Patients sequenced had flow cytometry evidence of CD8+CD57+ cell expansion. Sequencing was performed on sorted CD4+, CD8+, or CD8+CD57+ T cells (not recorded which) from PBMCs. The chain carries TRBV12-3 or TRBV12-4 and TRBJ1-2; no clear D. This sequence was found in a human donor with aplastic anemia. CDR3 nucleotide sequence: TGTGCCAGCAGTCAGGCGGGGAATGGCTACACCTTC. Its translation: CASSQAGNGYTF.